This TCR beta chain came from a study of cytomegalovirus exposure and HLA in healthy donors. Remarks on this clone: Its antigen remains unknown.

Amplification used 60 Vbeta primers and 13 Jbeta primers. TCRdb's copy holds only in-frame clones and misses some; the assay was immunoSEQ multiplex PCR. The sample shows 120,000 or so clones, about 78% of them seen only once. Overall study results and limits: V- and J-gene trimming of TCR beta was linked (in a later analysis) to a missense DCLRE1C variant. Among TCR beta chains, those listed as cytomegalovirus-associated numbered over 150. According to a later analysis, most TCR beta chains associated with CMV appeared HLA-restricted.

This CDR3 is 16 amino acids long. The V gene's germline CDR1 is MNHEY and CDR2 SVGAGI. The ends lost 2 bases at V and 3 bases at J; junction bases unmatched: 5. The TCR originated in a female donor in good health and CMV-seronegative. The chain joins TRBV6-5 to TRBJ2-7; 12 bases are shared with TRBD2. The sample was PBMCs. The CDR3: CASSYPLAGGFYEQYF. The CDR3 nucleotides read TGTGCCAGCAGTTACCCACTAGCGGGAGGCTTCTACGAGCAGTACTTC.